This TCR beta chain is drawn from a study of cytomegalovirus exposure and HLA in healthy donors. The CDR3 extends over 16 amino acids. CDR1 is LGHNA, CDR2 YNFKEQ, per germline. V was trimmed by 0 bases and J by 4 bases, leaving 14 bases between them. Findings and caveats of the study: Reports described diagnosis of cytomegalovirus status by the classifier as highly specific and sensitive.

The PCR employed 60 Vbeta primers together with 13 Jbeta primers. Libraries were prepared by immunoSEQ multiplex PCR; TCRdb keeps only in-frame clonotypes and omits some of them. The sample lists fewer than 100,000 clones; around 77% were seen once. In regard to this clone: Its antigen remains unidentified.

This TCR derives from a female donor in good health and CMV-seronegative. The chain uses TRBV4-2 and TRBJ2-3; TRBD1 is a possible D gene (5 bases). The source material was PBMCs. The CDR3 region is CASSQEGGRGPDTQYF. DNA of the CDR3: TGTGCCAGCAGCCAAGAGGGTGGAAGGGGTCCAGATACGCAGTATTTT.